This TCR beta chain was sequenced during a study of patients and donors after allogeneic stem cell transplantation. This clonotype was seen only a few times. The germline gives CDR1 ENHRY, CDR2 SYGVKD. This CDR3 comprises 17 residues. Trimming removed 0 bases from V and 2 bases from J, with 14 bases in between. TCRdb reprocessed the RT-PCR reads with MiXCR, giving one entry per CDR3 protein. The sample consists of some 160,000 distinct CDR3 sequences, nearly 25% of them appearing once. Sample: blood, either unsorted or a sorted T cell fraction (not recorded which). The chain couples TRBV10-3 to TRBJ2-1; D unclear. The receptor was derived from a human donor who was either an allogeneic HSCT recipient or a stem cell or donor lymphocyte infusion donor (not recorded which). It is not recorded whose cells these are; they may come from a transplant donor. The CDR3 sequence: CAISESTVDLPYNEQFF. The CDR3 coding sequence is TGTGCCATCAGTGAGTCGACGGTCGACTTACCCTACAATGAGCAGTTCTTC.